This TCR beta chain appears in the sequencing data of a study of cytomegalovirus exposure and HLA in healthy donors. 13 Jbeta primers and 60 Vbeta primers were used for the PCR. Generated by immunoSEQ multiplex PCR, the TCRdb table keeps only in-frame clones and is missing some. The sample includes 150,000 or so clones, over 75% seen only once; the top ten take 5.7%. This clone was recorded only once. This CDR3 contains 15 residues. Germline loops: CDR1 LNHDA, CDR2 SQIVND (reference sequence). The V and J ends lost 5 bases and 4 bases respectively, with 16 bases between them. The specimen was PBMCs. The source is a man aged 30 to 39 in good health and CMV-seropositive. This chain uses TRBV19 with TRBJ2-3, with D possibly being TRBD2 (6 bases). CDR3 nucleotide sequence: TGTGCCAGTAGTTCCAGCGGGTTAACCCCAGATACGCAGTATTTT. This encodes CASSSSGLTPDTQYF.